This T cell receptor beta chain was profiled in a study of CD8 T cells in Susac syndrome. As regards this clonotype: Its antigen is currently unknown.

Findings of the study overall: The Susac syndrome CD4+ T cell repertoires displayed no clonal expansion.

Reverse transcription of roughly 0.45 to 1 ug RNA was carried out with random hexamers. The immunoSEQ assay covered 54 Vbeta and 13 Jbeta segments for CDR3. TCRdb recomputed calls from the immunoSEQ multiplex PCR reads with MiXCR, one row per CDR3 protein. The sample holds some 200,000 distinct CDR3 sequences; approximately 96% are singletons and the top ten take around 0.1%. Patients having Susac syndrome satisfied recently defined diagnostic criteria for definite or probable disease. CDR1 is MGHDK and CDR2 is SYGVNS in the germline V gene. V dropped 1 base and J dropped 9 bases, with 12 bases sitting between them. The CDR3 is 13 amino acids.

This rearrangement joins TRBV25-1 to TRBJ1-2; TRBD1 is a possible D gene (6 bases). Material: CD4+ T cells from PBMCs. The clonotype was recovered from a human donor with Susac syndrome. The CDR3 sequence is CASSESGRGSYTF. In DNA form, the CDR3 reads TGTGCCAGCAGTGAATCCGGCAGGGGTAGCTACACCTTC.